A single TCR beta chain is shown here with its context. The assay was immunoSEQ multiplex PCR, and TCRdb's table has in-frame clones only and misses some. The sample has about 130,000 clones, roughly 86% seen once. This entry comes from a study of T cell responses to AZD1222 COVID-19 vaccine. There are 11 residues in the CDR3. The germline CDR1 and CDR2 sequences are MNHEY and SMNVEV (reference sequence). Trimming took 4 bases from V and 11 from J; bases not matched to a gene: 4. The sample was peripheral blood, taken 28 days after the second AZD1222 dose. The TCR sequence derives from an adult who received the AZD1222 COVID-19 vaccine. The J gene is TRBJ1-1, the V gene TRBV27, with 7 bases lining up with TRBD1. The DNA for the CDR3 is TGTGCCAGCAGTTCAGGGGGGCCCGCTTTCTTT. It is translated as CASSSGGPAFF.